The present entry profiles one T cell receptor beta chain with its context. Its matching antigen is unknown. The data derive from a study of cytomegalovirus exposure and HLA in healthy donors. On the study more broadly: Prior work identified 117 million unique TCR beta sequences in around 170 million T cells.

Study results and limitations: Later analysis associated a missense DCLRE1C variant with TCR beta V- and J-gene trimming.

The primer mix had 60 Vbeta and 13 Jbeta primers. Sequencing was performed with immunoSEQ multiplex PCR; in TCRdb, only in-frame clones are kept and a portion is missing. The repertoire holds approximately 210,000 clones, with 85% to 90% as singletons. Donors counted as nominally healthy when sampled, yet unrecorded immune exposures were likely. Sample: PBMCs. This TCR was recovered from a woman between 18 and 29 years old in good health and CMV-seronegative.

CDR3 protein: CASSTGTVGPGELFF. Here the CDR3 DNA reads TGCGCCAGCAGTACCGGGACAGTAGGCCCCGGGGAGCTGTTTTTT. The chain couples TRBV10-2 to TRBJ2-2; TRBD1 agrees at 7 bases. The trim removed 5 bases at V and 6 bases at J, leaving 9 bases unmatched. CDR3 size: 15 residues. CDR1 WSHSY and CDR2 SAAADI come from the germline V gene.